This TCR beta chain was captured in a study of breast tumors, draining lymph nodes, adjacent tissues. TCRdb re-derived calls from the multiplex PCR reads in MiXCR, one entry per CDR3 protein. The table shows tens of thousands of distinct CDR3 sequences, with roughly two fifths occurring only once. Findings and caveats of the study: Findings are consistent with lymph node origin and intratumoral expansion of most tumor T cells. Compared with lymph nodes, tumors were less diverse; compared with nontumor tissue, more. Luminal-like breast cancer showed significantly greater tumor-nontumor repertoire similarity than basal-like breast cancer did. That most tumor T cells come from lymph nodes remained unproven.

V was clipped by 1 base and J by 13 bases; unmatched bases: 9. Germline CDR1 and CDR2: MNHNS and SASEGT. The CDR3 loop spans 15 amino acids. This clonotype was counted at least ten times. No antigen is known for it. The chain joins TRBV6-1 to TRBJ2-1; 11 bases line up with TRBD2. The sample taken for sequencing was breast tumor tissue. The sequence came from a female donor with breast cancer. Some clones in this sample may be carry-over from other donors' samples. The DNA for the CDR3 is TGTGCCAGCAGTGAAGGTGGACTAGCGGGCCCGTCCCAGTTCTTC. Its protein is CASSEGGLAGPSQFF.